Sequencing of this T cell receptor (beta chain) was carried out in a study of blood T cell repertoires in COVID-19. Across the whole study: Samples came from the United States, Italy and Spain, spanning acute and convalescent COVID-19. From T cells, B-cell-depleted T cells, or PBMCs came the material, which was cDNA or gDNA.

The Seattle site enrolled patients during active infection and followed them longitudinally. The CDR3 loop spans 16 amino acids. Germline CDR1 and CDR2: LGHDT and YNNKEL (reference sequence). V lost 0 bases to trimming and J lost 1 base, with 12 bases between them. In the source study's methods: Estimated nucleated cell counts came from reference gene primer amplification. Method: immunoSEQ multiplex PCR; TCRdb's copy keeps in-frame clones and lacks some. The V and J calls and clone size come from that table; D and trimming were worked out from the DNA. The sample lists about 210,000 clones; almost 85% were seen once.

The specimen was peripheral blood. This clonotype was sampled from a woman between 65 and 79 years old with COVID-19, enrolled during active disease. The chain carries TRBV3-1 (or the pseudogene TRBV3-2) and TRBJ1-2; a possible D gene is TRBD1 (5 bases). The CDR3, as DNA: TGTGCCAGCAGCCAAGATACAGGTACTCATAACTATGGCTACACCTTC. Protein: CASSQDTGTHNYGYTF.